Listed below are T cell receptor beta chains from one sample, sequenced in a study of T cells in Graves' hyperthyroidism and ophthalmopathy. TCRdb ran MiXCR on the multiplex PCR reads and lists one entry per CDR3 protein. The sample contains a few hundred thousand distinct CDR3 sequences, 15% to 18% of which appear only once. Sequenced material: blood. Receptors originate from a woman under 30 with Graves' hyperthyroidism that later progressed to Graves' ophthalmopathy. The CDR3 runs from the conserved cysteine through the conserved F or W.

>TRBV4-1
CASTTLMSPAADTQYF
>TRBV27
CASSLYPGFNQPQHF
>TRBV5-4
CASSSTRDAALGELFF
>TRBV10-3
CATTGTPPYEQYF
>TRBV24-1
CATVLWDREGRNTGELFF
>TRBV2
CASSIRETYINEKLFF
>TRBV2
CASSESSGITYEQYF
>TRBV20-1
CSALLGSYGYTF
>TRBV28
CASKYRETYEQYF
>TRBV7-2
CASSLYYLSGANVLTF
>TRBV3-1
CASSFTKNEKLFF
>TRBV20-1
CSARDVGTGEQFF
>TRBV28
CASRLDKQGYSNQPQHF
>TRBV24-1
CATRDSRVFGYTF
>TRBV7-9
CASSGDLTGQTSGLSNNEQFF
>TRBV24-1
CATSRSGGAETQYF
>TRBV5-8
CASSFSGQIGETQYF
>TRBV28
CASSFGEGWDTGTQYF
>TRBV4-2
CASSQRAEGENEQFF
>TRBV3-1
CASSLARYEQYF
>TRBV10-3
CAIGTGSAGANVLTF
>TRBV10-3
CAISESRAQGVWGNQPQHF